This TCR beta chain was sequenced during a study of shared T cell receptors in the human thymus. In germline, CDR1 is LNHNV, CDR2 YYDKDF (reference sequence). The V gene lost 2 bases and the J gene lost 6 bases, with 20 bases spanning the gap. This CDR3 is 16 amino acids long. Produced via immunoSEQ multiplex PCR; TCRdb's table is partial and in-frame only. This sample has about 660,000 clones; around 87% occur once, and the top ten carry about 0.0094%. These records were also assigned to another study, of human thymus T cells. Per that paper: Infants, healthy and Finnish, who were having corrective surgery for congenital heart defects served as donors. Resections were taken during corrective heart surgery, and the thymus tissue came from these. Within thymic and blood repertoires, V and J gene usage appeared to be biased. Thymic repertoires overlap heavily among unrelated individuals, related research has reported.

The sample taken for sequencing was thymocytes. This rearrangement joins TRBV15 to TRBJ2-7, with D possibly being TRBD2 (7 bases). The clonotype comes from a boy under three years old with a congenital heart defect. The CDR3: CATSRPLGGAWTEQYF. The CDR3, as DNA: TGTGCCACCAGCAGACCCCTAGGGGGGGCCTGGACCGAGCAGTACTTC. The full variable domain, rest sourced from reference TRBV15 and TRBJ2-7, is DAMVIQNPRYQVTQFGKPVTLSCSQTLNHNVMYWYQQKSSQAPKLLFHYYDKDFNNEADTPDNFQSRRPNTSFCFLDIRSPGLGDTAMYLCATSRPLGGAWTEQYFGPGTRLTVT.